This T cell receptor beta chain came from a study of T cell repertoires in cytomegalovirus infection (dated by TCRdb to the late 2010s). For the wider study: The HLA type of each donor mattered for the analysis, because public TCR beta signatures pointed to carriage of CMV infection along with the matching HLA type.

TCRdb names Illumina HiSeq 1500 as the instrument used. TCRdb reworked the public reads: Q25 trimming with fastp, MiXCR clone assembly, productive beta chains retained. Rows matching on CDR3 protein sequence are summarized as one entry with the most common DNA and genes. This sample has roughly 500,000 distinct CDR3 sequences in its table, and 16% of those were observed once. The biggest ten clones account for approximately 24% of the sample. As regards this clonotype: No antigen is known for it. A much larger clone lies one base from this, so it may be a read error.

Overall results and qualifications from the work: Carriers of CMV infection plus the relevant HLA type were discriminated by the cumulative frequency of public TCR beta family members in the study cohort and in an independent 352-donor cohort. The ex vivo response was dominated by HLA-C-restricted CMV-specific TCR beta clonotypes, and the single most frequent clonotype in two of eight donors was supplied by these HLA-C-restricted clonotypes.

This receptor was obtained from a human donor in good health (CMV status not recorded). Some clones in this sample may be carry-over from other donors' samples. Sequenced sample: CD8+ T cells from PBMCs.

In nucleotide form, the sequence is TGTGCCAGCGGTCCGACAGACCAATTCTACGAGCAGTACTTC. It specifies CASGPTDQFYEQYF. The chain is assembled from TRBV12-3 or TRBV12-4 and TRBJ2-7; matching of 5 bases hints at TRBD1 as the D gene. From its cysteine to its phenylalanine, the CDR3 spans 14 amino acids. The sequence is cut down to CDR3 DNA, 42 bases in frame from base 1. The trim is 8 bases for V and 3 bases for J, with a gap of 17 bases between the germline ends.